The clone carrying this T cell receptor (beta chain) turned up a few times. The entry originates in a study of blood T cell repertoires in COVID-19. Study as a whole: The United States, Italy and Spain supplied acute and convalescent COVID-19 samples. T cells, B-cell-depleted T cells, or PBMCs provided the cDNA or gDNA that served as material.

Per the original methods: The assay estimated nucleated cells by amplifying reference gene primers. Produced via immunoSEQ multiplex PCR; TCRdb's table is partial and in-frame only. V and J calls plus clone size are reproduced from that table; the DNA served to infer D and trimming. The sample shows 100,000 to 150,000 clones, 70% to 85% of them seen only once. The CDR3 is 14 residues long. Per germline, CDR1 WSHSY and CDR2 SAAADI. The V end was cut by 0 bases, the J end by 8 bases, with 13 bases between. Specimen: peripheral blood. The sequence derives from an older woman with acute or convalescent COVID-19. This chain joins TRBV10-2 and TRBJ1-2, with a tentative D call TRBD1 (5 bases). The CDR3 coding sequence is TGCGCCAGCAGTGAGTCGAGTCAGGGCTCGGGCTACACCTTC. It specifies CASSESSQGSGYTF.